What follows are 18 T cell receptor beta chains derived from one specimen sequenced in a study of T-cell memory formation after mild COVID-19. Each CDR3 protein gets one entry after TCRdb re-called the 5' RACE reads with MiXCR. The table includes about 300,000 distinct CDR3 sequences, 19% detected once. Sequenced sample: PBMCs or a T cell subset sorted from them (not recorded which). The receptors here all came from a man aged 18 to 30 who had mild COVID-19 (a few samples of this study predate the infection). Cell type and time point are not known.

The chain employs TRBV5-5 and TRBJ2-3, with a possible D match to TRBD1 (6 bases). V lost 2 bases and J lost 6, with 22 bases in between. This CDR3 region has 17 residues. Germline V gene data show CDR1 as SGHKS and CDR2 as YYEKEE (reference sequence). The CDR3 region is CASSFPPRPHTGDTQYF. DNA for the CDR3: TGTGCCAGCAGCTTCCCCCCCCGACCCCACACAGGGGATACGCAGTATTTT.

The chain links TRBV18 to TRBJ1-1; D uncertain. Between the trimmed V and J ends, which lost 5 bases and 3 bases, there was a span of 7 bases. The CDR3 is made up of 12 amino acids. From germline, CDR1 is KGHSH and CDR2 LQKENI. The CDR3, as DNA: TGTGCCAGCTCATACATGTACACTGAAGCTTTCTTT. Residues: CASSYMYTEAFF.

CDR3 nucleotides: TGTGCCAGCAGTTACCAGGGGGCCCAAGAGACCCAGTACTTC. Residues: CASSYQGAQETQYF. The J gene is TRBJ2-5, the V gene TRBV6-5; 8 bases match TRBD1. J gave up 1 base and V 2 bases, and 0 bases lay outside the gene matches. This CDR3 comprises 14 residues. Germline lookup yields CDR1 MNHEY and CDR2 SVGAGI.

The sample holds a few counts of this clonotype. The rearrangement uses TRBV5-1 and TRBJ2-3; TRBD2 is a possible D gene (5 bases). Germline CDR1 SGHRS, CDR2 YFSETQ. Trimming cost V 8 bases and J 1 base, with 14 bases left between them. The CDR3 runs to 14 residues. CDR3 in amino acids: CASRRGSGTDTQYF. The DNA of the CDR3 is TGCGCCAGTAGGAGAGGGAGCGGCACAGATACGCAGTATTTT.

V and J are TRBV5-1 and TRBJ2-2; 14 bases agree with TRBD2. V was clipped by 3 bases and J by 5 bases; unmatched bases: 9. Germline CDR1 reads SGHRS; CDR2 reads YFSETQ. This CDR3 is 18 amino acids long. For the CDR3, the DNA is TGCGCCAGCAGCTCGGGGACTAGCGGGGGAACCGGGACCGGGGAGCTGTTTTTT. This translates into CASSSGTSGGTGTGELFF.

A few counts support this clonotype. This chain joins TRBV6-1 and TRBJ1-6; D possibly corresponds to TRBD1 (5 bases). Trimming cost V 2 bases and J 7 bases, with 12 bases left between them. This CDR3 comprises 15 residues. CDR1 and CDR2 (germline): MNHNS, SASEGT. The CDR3, as DNA: TGTGCCAGCAGTGAAATAGGCGGGGGGAATTCACCCCTCCACTTT. Encoded protein: CASSEIGGGNSPLHF.

There are a few counts of this clonotype. The J gene is TRBJ1-2, the V gene TRBV20-1; the D is unclear. Germline lookup yields CDR1 DFQATT and CDR2 SNEGSKA (reference sequence). Trimming stripped 1 base from V and 9 bases from J, with 12 bases between. This CDR3 spans 12 amino acids. The CDR3 sequence is CSARVTGQSYTF. The CDR3 bases are TGCAGTGCTAGAGTTACGGGCCAAAGCTACACCTTC.

The V gene is TRBV6-1, the J gene TRBJ2-1, with D possibly matching TRBD2 (6 bases). The CDR3 runs 14 residues. Germline CDR1 and CDR2: MNHNS and SASEGT. V was trimmed by 2 bases and J by 8 bases, leaving 13 bases between them. The CDR3: CASSEYPRDDEQFF. CDR3 DNA: TGTGCCAGCAGTGAATATCCGCGGGACGATGAGCAGTTCTTC.

Only a few counts were recorded for this clonotype. This chain uses TRBV7-3 with TRBJ2-1; D unclear. Germline CDR1 is SGHTA and CDR2 is FQGTGA. V lost 6 bases to trimming and J lost 0 bases, with 12 bases between them. The length of the CDR3 is 15 residues. CDR3 DNA: TGTGCCAGCAGTCCACGGAAAAGCTCCTACAATGAGCAGTTCTTC. It specifies CASSPRKSSYNEQFF.

This clonotype has a handful of counts. The chain combines TRBV7-9 with TRBJ2-3, with D possibly TRBD1 on 8 matching bases. CDR3 length: 16 residues. Germline V gene data show CDR1 as SEHNR and CDR2 as FQNEAQ (reference sequence). The V gene lost 5 bases and the J gene lost 9 bases, with 24 bases spanning the gap. The CDR3 here is CASSPRKDRAGVTQYF. For the CDR3, the DNA is TGTGCCAGCAGCCCAAGAAAGGACAGGGCGGGAGTGACGCAGTATTTT.

The chain is built from TRBV11-1 and TRBJ2-2; unclear D gene. This CDR3 is 15 amino acids long. The germline V gene has CDR1 SGHAT and CDR2 FQDESV (reference sequence). Trimming left V 5 bases short and J 1 base short, with 11 bases between. This CDR3 is CASSPPLGNTGELFF. CDR3 nucleotides: TGTGCCAGCAGCCCTCCATTGGGGAACACCGGGGAGCTGTTTTTT.

Only a few counts were recorded for this clonotype. The CDR3 DNA sequence: TGTGCCAGCAGTGACGTTCCGGGGGGTGCCACTGAAGCTTTCTTT. Translated, it gives CASSDVPGGATEAFF. The rearrangement links TRBV6-4 to TRBJ1-1, with a weak D call TRBD1 (5 bases). V was shortened by 2 bases and J by 4 bases, with 14 bases between the two germline ends. The CDR3 extends over 15 amino acids. Germline-derived CDR1 and CDR2 are MRHNA and SNTAGT.

This clonotype is a singleton in its sample. This chain links TRBV12-3 or TRBV12-4 with TRBJ1-2; no firm D call. Trimming shortened V by 6 bases and J by 8 bases, and 13 bases separated the two germline ends. CDR3 length: 12 residues. CDR3 DNA sequence: TGTGCCAGCAGCACGGACGTCCGGGGCTACACCTTC. Protein: CASSTDVRGYTF.

The CDR3 sequence is CATKRTGPADTQYF. The CDR3 DNA is TGTGCCACCAAAAGGACAGGGCCCGCAGATACGCAGTATTTT. The chain has TRBV15 and TRBJ2-3; the match to TRBD1 covers 8 bases. This CDR3 is built from 14 residues. V gave up 7 bases and J gave up 4 bases; unmatched junction bases: 7. Germline CDR1 reads LNHNV; CDR2 reads YYDKDF (reference sequence).

This clonotype came up a few times. The chain links TRBV7-2 to TRBJ2-3; D remains ambiguous. CDR1 and CDR2 (germline): SGHTA, FQGNSA. V was trimmed by 3 bases and J by 7 bases, leaving 5 bases between them. This CDR3 has 11 residues. CDR3 in amino acids: CASSFLHTQYF. In DNA form, the CDR3 reads TGTGCCAGCAGCTTCCTCCATACGCAGTATTTT. Based on the CDR3 plus reference TRBV7-2 and TRBJ2-3, the full variable domain is GAGVSQSPSNKVTEKGKDVELRCDPISGHTALYWYRQSLGQGLEFLIYFQGNSAPDKSGLPSDRFSAERTGGSVSTLTIQRTQQEDSAVYLCASSFLHTQYFGPGTRLTVL.

The DNA of the CDR3 is TGCAGTGCCCTTGGGACAGCCGACAATCAGCCCCAGCATTTT. It is translated as CSALGTADNQPQHF. The V and J genes are TRBV20-1 and TRBJ1-5, with 7 bases that match TRBD1. The ends lost 6 bases at V and 3 bases at J; junction bases unmatched: 8. CDR1 and CDR2 (germline): DFQATT, SNEGSKA (reference sequence). This CDR3 is 14 amino acids long.

The gene calls are TRBV2 and TRBJ1-1; D is unclear. There are 13 residues in the CDR3. Germline V gives CDR1 SNHLY, CDR2 FYNNEI. Trimming stripped 7 bases from V and 0 bases from J, with 9 bases between. CDR3 DNA: TGTGCCAGCACTGTGGAACTGAACACTGAAGCTTTCTTT. It translates to CASTVELNTEAFF.

The gene calls are TRBV6-6 and TRBJ2-7, with 10 positions matching TRBD1. Trimming cost V 8 bases and J 0 bases; bases outside gene matches: 19. In germline, CDR1 is MNHNY, CDR2 SVGAGI (reference sequence). The CDR3 consists of 19 residues. The CDR3 region is CASVPRPGQGPGGSYEQYV. Written as DNA, the CDR3 is TGTGCCAGCGTCCCCAGGCCGGGACAGGGGCCAGGTGGCTCCTACGAGCAGTACGTC.